This T cell receptor beta chain originates from a study of shared clonotypes between healthy human individuals. Study-level points and caveats: Clonotypes which were not shared had lower generation probabilities than clonotypes that all four donors shared.

Genomic DNA of each subset was evenly split across several immunoSEQ plates. The table came from immunoSEQ multiplex PCR; TCRdb's copy has only in-frame clones and leaves some out. Of approximately 2.1 million clones listed, approximately 95% are singletons. CDR1 is SGHAT, CDR2 FQNNGV, per germline. Trimming removed 7 bases from V and 7 bases from J, with 16 bases in between. This CDR3 contains 13 residues. With regard to this clone: Antigen specificity is unknown.

Sequencing was carried out using naive CD4+ T cells from PBMCs. Subset in this sample: CD45RA+ positively selected. The chain carries TRBV11-2 and TRBJ1-2; D is unclear. This TCR was recovered from a young man in good health. Some clones in this sample may be carry-over from other donors' samples. The CDR3 loop reads CASTTDGVPGYTF. In DNA form, the CDR3 reads TGTGCCAGCACCACGGACGGAGTCCCTGGCTACACCTTC. The entire variable domain, with the rest obtained from reference TRBV11-2 and TRBJ1-2, is as follows: EAGVAQSPRYKIIEKRQSVAFWCNPISGHATLYWYQQILGQGPKLLIQFQNNGVVDDSQLPKDRFSAERLKGVDSTLKIQPAKLEDSAVYLCASTTDGVPGYTFGSGTRLTVV.